The 28 T cell receptor beta chains below were found in one sample sequenced in a study of technical replicates of blood from several donors. Libraries were prepared by immunoSEQ multiplex PCR; TCRdb keeps only in-frame clonotypes and omits some of them. The data contain about 12,000 clones, 95% of them singletons. Sequences were obtained from PBMCs. These TCRs come from a human donor in good health.

This rearrangement joins TRBV7-6 to TRBJ2-1; 8 bases map to TRBD2. Losses at the gene ends were 5 bases for V and 4 bases for J; bases not matched to a gene: 4. This CDR3 comprises 14 residues. The germline V gene has CDR1 SGHVS and CDR2 FNYEAQ. The CDR3 here is CASSPAGGYNEQFF. The CDR3 DNA sequence: TGTGCCAGCAGCCCCGCGGGAGGTTACAATGAGCAGTTCTTC.

This sequence joins TRBV6-6 and TRBJ2-2; a weak D match, TRBD2 (5 bases). Deletions cut 2 bases from V and 8 bases from J, with 9 bases between. From germline, CDR1 is MNHNY and CDR2 SVGAGI (reference sequence). The length of the CDR3 is 13 residues. The CDR3 reads CASSYGTRGELFF. CDR3 in DNA: TGTGCCAGCAGTTACGGAACTAGAGGGGAGCTGTTTTTT.

This clone was seen only once. The V gene is TRBV9, the J gene TRBJ2-3; D may be TRBD1 (5 bases). The CDR3 covers 17 residues. V lost 4 bases, J lost 0 bases, and 18 bases lay in between. The germline V gene has CDR1 SGDLS and CDR2 YYNGEE. CDR3 nucleotide sequence: TGTGCCAGCAGCATAGATGGGGCCCCGATGAGCACAGATACGCAGTATTTT. This codes for CASSIDGAPMSTDTQYF.

V gene TRBV2 combines with J gene TRBJ1-1; possible D gene TRBD1, 5 bases. Trimming removed 7 bases from V and 0 bases from J, with 9 bases in between. Per germline, CDR1 SNHLY and CDR2 FYNNEI. CDR3 length: 13 residues. The CDR3 protein is CASILTVNTEAFF. CDR3 bases: TGTGCCAGCATCTTGACAGTGAACACTGAAGCTTTCTTT.

The chain recombines TRBV11-3 with TRBJ2-7; 7 positions agree with TRBD2. CDR1 and CDR2 from the germline V gene are SGHNT and YENEEA. The CDR3 has 11 amino acids. The V and J ends lost 5 bases and 7 bases, in that order; junction bases with no gene match: 2. This CDR3 is CASSAGGEQYF. In nucleotides, the CDR3 is TGTGCCAGCAGCGCCGGGGGGGAGCAGTACTTC.

V is TRBV7-9 and J is TRBJ2-7; a possible D gene is TRBD1 (5 bases). The V end was cut by 6 bases, the J end by 0 bases, with 12 bases between. The germline V gene encodes CDR1 SEHNR and CDR2 FQNEAQ (reference sequence). The CDR3 runs to 14 residues. The CDR3 is CASRKETDSYEQYF. Here the CDR3 DNA reads TGTGCCAGCAGGAAAGAGACAGACTCCTACGAGCAGTACTTC.

The J gene is TRBJ1-2, the V gene TRBV7-9; D may be TRBD1 (5 bases). Germline assignment: CDR1 SEHNR and CDR2 FQNEAQ (reference sequence). The CDR3 has 14 residues. The V end was cut by 2 bases, the J end by 4 bases, with 11 bases between. CDR3 in DNA: TGTGCCAGCAGCTTAAGGGGATCGGGCTATGGCTACACCTTC. Its protein is CASSLRGSGYGYTF.

This chain connects TRBV30 to TRBJ1-4, with no clear D. This CDR3 contains 14 residues. V gave up 5 bases and J gave up 5 bases, with 15 bases separating them. Germline CDR1 GTSNPN, CDR2 SVGIG (reference sequence). CDR3 DNA sequence: TGTGCCTGGGAGCCTCCCTCGGGGAATGAAAAACTGTTTTTT. Protein sequence: CAWEPPSGNEKLFF.

The chain couples TRBV5-1 to TRBJ2-1, with 7 positions matching TRBD2. CDR1 and CDR2 (germline): SGHRS, YFSETQ. This CDR3 is 16 amino acids long. V lost 2 bases and J lost 3; bases outside the gene matches: 8. CDR3 residues: CASSLMGTTDYNEQFF. The DNA of the CDR3 is TGCGCCAGCAGCTTAATGGGGACTACTGACTACAATGAGCAGTTCTTC.

The rearrangement links TRBV11-2 to TRBJ2-7; TRBD1 might be the D (5 bases). Germline V gene lookup returns CDR1 SGHAT and CDR2 FQNNGV. This CDR3 comprises 13 residues. V lost 2 bases to trimming and J lost 5 bases, with 10 bases between them. The CDR3 sequence is CASSLQGADEQYF. CDR3 DNA: TGTGCCAGCAGCTTACAGGGTGCTGACGAGCAGTACTTC.

The chain is built from TRBV29-1 and TRBJ2-2, with 8 bases identical to TRBD1. Germline CDR1 and CDR2: SQVTM and ANQGSEA. Germline trimming cut 1 base from V and 1 base from J; bases unmatched to any gene: 2. The CDR3 has 15 amino acids. The CDR3 coding sequence is TGCAGCGTTGAAGGGGGGACAGGGAACACCGGGGAGCTGTTTTTT. This gives the protein CSVEGGTGNTGELFF.

V and J are TRBV11-2 and TRBJ2-7; 14 positions match TRBD2. Per the germline V gene, CDR1 is SGHAT and CDR2 is FQNNGV. The CDR3 runs 16 residues. The J segment lost 6 bases and the V segment lost 5 bases, leaving 9 bases of the junction unmatched. CDR3 sequence reads: CASSTIGLAGGSEQYF. CDR3 nucleotides: TGTGCCAGCAGCACAATCGGACTAGCGGGAGGATCCGAGCAGTACTTC.

The rearrangement uses TRBV6-5 and TRBJ2-3, with 14 bases lining up with TRBD2. CDR1 is MNHEY, CDR2 SVGAGI, per germline. The CDR3 runs to 15 residues. Trimming took 5 bases from V and 3 from J; bases not matched to a gene: 1. CDR3 protein: CASSRTSGRTDTQYF. The CDR3 region has the DNA TGTGCCAGCAGTCGGACTAGCGGGAGGACAGATACGCAGTATTTT.

The CDR3 loop is CAGMGGAGGQYF. CDR3 bases: TGTGCTGGAATGGGAGGGGCCGGCGGGCAGTACTTC. V gene TRBV2 combines with J gene TRBJ2-7; TRBD2 matches 7 bases. The CDR3 contains 12 residues. Germline assignment: CDR1 SNHLY and CDR2 FYNNEI.

The rearrangement uses TRBV7-2 and TRBJ2-2; D may be TRBD2 (6 bases). Trimming cost V 4 bases and J 7 bases, with 10 bases left between them. Germline loops: CDR1 SGHTA, CDR2 FQGNSA. This CDR3 region has 13 residues. The DNA of the CDR3 is TGTGCCAGCAGCTCGACTAGTTACGGGGAGCTGTTTTTT. Protein product: CASSSTSYGELFF.

This chain uses TRBV9 with TRBJ2-2; 7 bases are shared with TRBD1. CDR3 length equals 13 residues. After removal of 2 bases from V and 5 bases from J, the junction contained 0 bases not matched to a gene. Looked up from germline, CDR1 is SGDLS and CDR2 is YYNGEE. The CDR3 here is CASSVTGTGELFF. CDR3 bases: TGTGCCAGCAGCGTGACAGGGACCGGGGAGCTGTTTTTT.

J is TRBJ1-5 and V is TRBV2; weak D call: TRBD1 (6 bases). CDR3 size: 13 residues. Trimming stripped 7 bases from V and 5 bases from J, with 12 bases between. Germline V lookup: CDR1 SNHLY, CDR2 FYNNEI. CDR3 sequence (DNA): TGTGCCAGCAAAGGGGGGGCTTATCAGCCCCAGCATTTT. Protein product: CASKGGAYQPQHF.

The chain couples TRBV5-6 to TRBJ2-6; 9 nucleotides line up with TRBD1. The CDR3 has 18 amino acids. J lost 0 bases, V lost 0 bases, and 4 bases had no gene match. The germline V gene encodes CDR1 SGHDT and CDR2 YYEEEE. CDR3 loop: CASSLGGTGPSGANVLTF. Here the CDR3 DNA reads TGTGCCAGCAGCTTGGGTGGGACAGGGCCCTCTGGGGCCAACGTCCTGACTTTC.

This clone was observed a single time. This chain joins TRBV27 and TRBJ2-1; D is unresolved. The V gene lost 2 bases and the J gene lost 7 bases, with 21 bases spanning the gap. Germline CDR1 reads MNHEY; CDR2 reads SMNVEV (reference sequence). This CDR3 contains 17 residues. Here the CDR3 reads CASSLRPRNPIKNEQFF. CDR3 DNA: TGTGCCAGCAGTTTAAGGCCCAGGAACCCGATTAAGAATGAGCAGTTCTTC.

The chain is built from TRBV5-1 and TRBJ2-7, with 7 bases identical to TRBD1. CDR3 length: 15 residues. Per the germline V gene, CDR1 is SGHRS and CDR2 is YFSETQ. The V and J ends lost 0 bases and 4 bases, in that order; junction bases with no gene match: 7. CDR3 nucleotide sequence: TGCGCCAGCAGCTTGGCCCCGACAGGGTTGTACGAGCAGTACTTC. It codes for CASSLAPTGLYEQYF.

The CDR3 loop is CASSLQGINYGYTF. Here the CDR3 DNA reads TGCGCCAGCAGCTTACAGGGAATTAACTATGGCTACACCTTC. The chain links TRBV5-1 to TRBJ1-2, with D perhaps TRBD1 (6 bases). The CDR3 has 14 amino acids. V gave up 2 bases and J gave up 1 base, with 9 bases separating them. Germline V gene data show CDR1 as SGHRS and CDR2 as YFSETQ.

This chain links TRBV28 with TRBJ2-1; D unresolved. Germline V lookup: CDR1 MDHEN, CDR2 SYDVKM. The CDR3 length is 16 residues. V lost 6 bases and J 0 bases, leaving 15 bases between the germline ends. CDR3 sequence (DNA): TGTGCCAGCAGAAGAAGGAGTCTACGCTCCTACAATGAGCAGTTCTTC. Protein: CASRRRSLRSYNEQFF.

This sequence joins TRBV30 and TRBJ1-2; TRBD1 is a possible D gene (5 bases). V was trimmed by 2 bases and J by 6 bases, leaving 10 bases between them. Germline values: CDR1 GTSNPN, CDR2 SVGIG (reference sequence). CDR3 length equals 12 residues. In DNA form, the CDR3 reads TGTGCCTGGAGTAGACAGATTAATGGCTACACCTTC. Translation: CAWSRQINGYTF.

This rearrangement joins TRBV5-1 to TRBJ1-1; tentatively, D is TRBD1 (6 bases). CDR1 is SGHRS, CDR2 YFSETQ, per germline. V was pared by 4 bases and J by 1 base, with 11 bases between. The CDR3 loop spans 14 amino acids. The CDR3 here is CASSRDTGNTEAFF. In nucleotides, the CDR3 is TGCGCCAGCAGCCGGGACACGGGGAACACTGAAGCTTTCTTT.

The rearrangement links TRBV9 to TRBJ2-1; 10 bases align to TRBD2. The CDR3 covers 19 residues. The J segment lost 2 bases and the V segment lost 3 bases, leaving 14 bases of the junction unmatched. CDR1 is SGDLS and CDR2 is YYNGEE in the germline V gene. The CDR3 loop reads CASSAGVSSGSEPYNEQFF. CDR3 in DNA: TGTGCCAGCAGCGCAGGAGTTTCTAGCGGGAGTGAGCCCTACAATGAGCAGTTCTTC.

J is TRBJ2-7 and V is TRBV14, with D maybe TRBD2 (7 bases). The CDR3 is 15 amino acids. V lost 1 base to trimming and J lost 2 bases, with 12 bases between them. From germline, CDR1 is SGHDN and CDR2 FVKESK. CDR3 nucleotides: TGTGCCAGCAGCCAAGGGAGGGGGGGACCCTACGAGCAGTACTTC. This gives the protein CASSQGRGGPYEQYF.

This CDR3 reads CASSSLGEGQETQYF. The CDR3 DNA follows: TGTGCCAGCAGTTCATTAGGAGAGGGTCAAGAGACCCAGTACTTC. V gene TRBV28 combines with J gene TRBJ2-5; the D gene is possibly TRBD2 (5 bases). The CDR3 has 15 residues. The V gene lost 4 bases and the J gene lost 2 bases, with 14 bases spanning the gap. Looked up from germline, CDR1 is MDHEN and CDR2 is SYDVKM. The full variable domain, rest sourced from reference TRBV28 and TRBJ2-5, is DVKVTQSSRYLVKRTGEKVFLECVQDMDHENMFWYRQDPGLGLRLIYFSYDVKMKEKGDIPEGYSVSREKKERFSLILESASTNQTSMYLCASSSLGEGQETQYFGPGTRLLVL.

This chain links TRBV18 with TRBJ1-1; D perhaps matches TRBD1 (6 bases). The CDR3 contains 14 residues. Trimming removed 6 bases at V and 1 base at J, with 12 bases between. From germline, CDR1 is KGHSH and CDR2 LQKENI. This CDR3 is CASSLQGWNTEAFF. The CDR3 region has the DNA TGTGCCAGCTCGCTACAGGGCTGGAACACTGAAGCTTTCTTT.